This T cell receptor (beta chain) was profiled in a study of blood T cell repertoires in COVID-19. Profiled with immunoSEQ multiplex PCR; TCRdb holds only in-frame clones, not every one. The table has some 530,000 clones, about 88% seen once. The CDR3 sequence is 15 residues long. Germline V gene sequence: CDR1 MNHNS, CDR2 SASEGT. The ends were cut back, 1 base at V and 0 bases at J, with 7 bases in the middle. Each participant's cohort was designated according to participant-reported clinical history. This TCR came from a woman between 55 and 75 years old who had recovered from COVID-19. The specimen was PBMCs or T cells enriched from blood (not recorded which). The chain is built from TRBV6-1 and TRBJ1-3; D call uncertain. The CDR3 reads CASSEGAASGNTIYF. The DNA of the CDR3 is TGTGCCAGCAGTGAAGGGGCAGCCTCTGGAAACACCATATATTTT.